This T cell receptor beta chain was identified in a study of cytomegalovirus exposure and HLA in healthy donors. Both 60 Vbeta primers and 13 Jbeta primers went into the PCR. Libraries were prepared by immunoSEQ multiplex PCR; TCRdb keeps only in-frame clonotypes and omits some of them. The table records 170,000 or so clones, roughly 80% of them present only once. Regarding the study as a whole: TCR beta chains numbering more than 150 were designated cytomegalovirus-associated.

This CDR3 spans 15 amino acids. V dropped 2 bases and J dropped 0; count of bases not matched to a gene: 2. Germline CDR1 is LGHNA and CDR2 is YSLEER. On this clone itself: The target antigen is unknown.

Input material: PBMCs. This sequence was found in a male donor in good health and CMV-seropositive. The genes are TRBV4-3 and TRBJ2-3; 7 bases fit TRBD1. This chain's CDR3 is CASSQLDRSTDTQYF. In DNA, the CDR3 is TGCGCCAGCAGCCAACTGGACAGGAGCACAGATACGCAGTATTTT.